What follows are 14 T cell receptor beta chains derived from one specimen sequenced in a study of cytomegalovirus exposure and HLA in healthy donors listed by TCRdb under 2017. Library preparation used the immunoSEQ multiplex PCR assay. Sourced from immuneACCESS, this table was stored by TCRdb with only in-frame sequences that have V and J called. A share of the clones is absent; for the studies checked, an unresolved V gene accounts for under half, and the remainder has no known explanation. Recorded for this sample are 100,000 to 150,000 clones; roughly 89% of them occurred a single time. The top ten constitute about 1.2% of the sample. The sample consisted of PBMCs. Source of these receptors: a woman between 18 and 29 years old in good health and CMV-seronegative.

The chain is built from TRBV7-8 and TRBJ1-6; D remains unclear. The CDR3 sequence is 15 residues long. Per germline, CDR1 SGHVS and CDR2 FQNEAQ. V lost 5 bases to trimming and J lost 9 bases, with 17 bases between them. The CDR3 protein is CASSPRWTVGSPLHF. CDR3 in DNA: TGTGCCAGCAGCCCGAGGTGGACTGTGGGTTCACCCCTCCACTTT.

The rearrangement joins TRBV7-9 to TRBJ2-5, with 9 bases lining up with TRBD2. Unmatched junction bases numbered 7, after V lost 3 bases and J lost 2 bases. This CDR3 contains 16 residues. Germline V gives CDR1 SEHNR, CDR2 FQNEAQ (reference sequence). This chain's CDR3 is CASSLVSGGPQETQYF. For the CDR3, the DNA is TGTGCCAGCAGCTTGGTTAGCGGGGGCCCACAAGAGACCCAGTACTTC.

This chain connects TRBV6-1 to TRBJ1-5; possibly TRBD1 for D (5 bases). Germline CDR1 and CDR2: MNHNS and SASEGT. The CDR3 loop spans 14 amino acids. V lost 7 bases and J lost 4, with 14 bases in between. The DNA of the CDR3 is TGTGCCAGCAAGAGACAGACCACTAATCAGCCCCAGCATTTT. This gives the protein CASKRQTTNQPQHF.

This clone was seen a single time. Here the CDR3 reads CASATGGNYGYTF. The CDR3 DNA follows: TGTGCCAGCGCCACGGGGGGTAACTATGGCTACACCTTC. The chain joins TRBV28 to TRBJ1-2, with TRBD1 as a possible D gene (5 bases). V was shortened by 8 bases and J by 1 base, with 11 bases between the two germline ends. From germline, CDR1 is MDHEN and CDR2 SYDVKM. The CDR3 runs 13 residues.

V usage is TRBV27 and J usage is TRBJ2-2; 8 bases map to TRBD1. Germline lookup yields CDR1 MNHEY and CDR2 SMNVEV (reference sequence). This CDR3 comprises 15 residues. The V segment lost 0 bases and the J segment 6 bases; nucleotides outside the gene matches: 3. The chain's CDR3 is CASSLSPDRAGELFF. CDR3 nucleotide sequence: TGTGCCAGCAGTTTATCCCCGGACAGGGCCGGGGAGCTGTTTTTT.

This chain joins TRBV5-1 and TRBJ2-7; 7 bases match TRBD1. Germline CDR1 and CDR2: SGHRS and YFSETQ. There are 13 residues in the CDR3. After removal of 4 bases from V and 9 bases from J, the junction contained 10 bases not matched to a gene. The CDR3 spells CASSPTPNRGQYF. The CDR3 DNA reads as TGCGCCAGCAGCCCGACGCCCAACAGGGGGCAGTACTTC.

The gene calls are TRBV6-6 and TRBJ2-5; D not resolved. The CDR3 has 13 residues. V lost 3 bases and J 2 bases, leaving 7 bases between the germline ends. Germline CDR1 is MNHNY and CDR2 is SVGAGI (reference sequence). CDR3 sequence (DNA): TGTGCCAGCAGTTATGGGCTGCAAGAGACCCAGTACTTC. Translated, it gives CASSYGLQETQYF.

The rearrangement links TRBV5-1 to TRBJ2-2; TRBD2 might be the D (6 bases). This CDR3 comprises 16 residues. Germline V gene sequence: CDR1 SGHRS, CDR2 YFSETQ. V dropped 1 base and J dropped 0 bases, with 10 bases sitting between them. The CDR3 DNA follows: TGCGCCAGCAGCTTGACGGGGACTCCGAACACCGGGGAGCTGTTTTTT. It yields the protein CASSLTGTPNTGELFF.

Turning to this clone: The identical CDR3 is also encoded by other nucleotide sequences in the sample. The V and J genes are TRBV6-5 and TRBJ2-1; no firm D call. V lost 6 bases, J lost 5 bases, and 5 bases lay in between. Germline-derived CDR1 and CDR2 are MNHEY and SVGAGI. This CDR3 spans 11 amino acids. CDR3 residues: CASRRNNEQFF. The CDR3 nucleotides read TGTGCCAGCAGGAGGAACAATGAGCAGTTCTTC.

This rearrangement joins TRBV6-5 to TRBJ1-1; TRBD1 might be the D (6 bases). The CDR3 is 15 amino acids. Germline values: CDR1 MNHEY, CDR2 SVGAGI. Trimming cost V 0 bases and J 3 bases, with 11 bases left between them. In DNA form, the CDR3 reads TGTGCCAGCAGTTACTCGATGTCAGGGGACACTGAAGCTTTCTTT. The encoded protein is CASSYSMSGDTEAFF.

V usage is TRBV19 and J usage is TRBJ2-1; a possible D gene is TRBD2 (6 bases). The CDR3 runs to 17 residues. Germline CDR1 LNHDA, CDR2 SQIVND (reference sequence). With 1 base removed from V and 6 bases from J, the gap between germline ends came to 19 bases. The CDR3 DNA follows: TGTGCCAGTAGTATAGTTATGAGGCGGGGTAACCTCAATGAGCAGTTCTTC. Its protein is CASSIVMRRGNLNEQFF.

In nucleotides, the CDR3 is TGTGCCAGCAGTTTCGGACAGGGGGCGTTCAAAAACACTGAAGCTTTCTTT. Protein product: CASSFGQGAFKNTEAFF. The chain couples TRBV27 to TRBJ1-1, with TRBD1 matching over 11 bases. J lost 2 bases, V lost 3 bases, and 8 bases had no gene match. The CDR3 has 17 amino acids. Germline CDR1 is MNHEY and CDR2 is SMNVEV (reference sequence).

This clone occurred once. J is TRBJ2-2 and V is TRBV5-1, with TRBD1 matching over 9 bases. Germline CDR1 SGHRS, CDR2 YFSETQ. The CDR3 has 19 amino acids. With V trimmed by 2 bases and J by 4 bases, 15 bases remained unmatched. The CDR3 bases are TGCGCCAGCAGCTTAGAGCCACAGGGGGCGCCTCGCCCCACCGGGGAGCTGTTTTTT. Translation gives CASSLEPQGAPRPTGELFF.

DNA of the CDR3: TGTGCCAGCAGACCACAGGGAGCTGGGGCCAACGTCCTGACTTTC. This encodes CASRPQGAGANVLTF. V usage is TRBV6-1 and J usage is TRBJ2-6; possibly TRBD1 for D (6 bases). This CDR3 region has 15 residues. Trimming stripped 6 bases from V and 2 bases from J, with 11 bases between. CDR1 is MNHNS and CDR2 is SASEGT in the germline V gene.